The 16 T cell receptor beta chains in this list originate from one sample, sequenced in a study of metastatic and nonmetastatic thyroid tumors (dated by TCRdb to between 2020 and 2021). Libraries were built with PCR. Sequencer: Illumina HiSeq 4000. TCRdb trimmed the raw reads at Q25, called clones with MiXCR and kept productive beta chains. This sample comprises under 35,000 clones, 15% to 20% of them detected only once. Under 25% of the sample is in the top ten clones. No patient had received any treatment before thyroid surgery. Sequencing was performed on blood. Receptors were obtained from a female donor with papillary thyroid cancer or a benign thyroid nodule (not recorded which). Some clones in this sample may be carry-over from other donors' samples.

This clone appeared many times. This chain connects TRBV2 to TRBJ1-1; possible D gene TRBD1, 6 bases. V lost 5 bases and J lost 0, with 7 bases in between. The germline gives CDR1 SNHLY, CDR2 FYNNEI. This CDR3 contains 13 residues. The CDR3: CASSWTVNTEAFF. The CDR3, as DNA: TGTGCCAGCAGTTGGACAGTGAACACTGAAGCTTTCTTT.

V is TRBV6-1 and J is TRBJ2-7; D uncertain. Trimming cost V 6 bases and J 2 bases, with 8 bases left between them. CDR3 length: 12 amino acids. Germline assignment: CDR1 MNHNS and CDR2 SASEGT. The CDR3 nucleotides read TGTGCCAGCAGGGTGTCTCCCTACGAGCAGTACTTC. Translating gives CASRVSPYEQYF.

About this clone itself: Here the CDR3 omits its conserved ending phenylalanine or tryptophan, so a read error is the likely source. The chain joins TRBV10-2 to TRBJ1-1; D gene ambiguous. Germline V gives CDR1 WSHSY, CDR2 SAAADI. CDR3 length equals 14 residues. The CDR3: CASSESVVNTAAFS. The CDR3 DNA follows: TGCGCCAGCAGTGAGTCTGTGGTGAACACTGCAGCTTTCTCT.

This clone was seen only once. The CDR3 nucleotides are TGTGCCAGCAGCCCACACGCGGACGAGGACTATGGCTACACCTTC. As protein: CASSPHADEDYGYTF. This chain joins TRBV3-1 and TRBJ1-2, with D unresolved. The CDR3 sequence is 15 residues long. Trimming stripped 4 bases from V and 3 bases from J, with 15 bases between. Germline assignment: CDR1 LGHDT and CDR2 YNNKEL (reference sequence). Looking up the rest from reference TRBV3-1 and TRBJ1-2 gives the full variable domain: DTAVSQTPKYLVTQMGNDKSIKCEQNLGHDTMYWYKQDSKKFLKIMFSYNNKELIINETVPNRFSPKSPDKAHLNLHINSLELGDSAVYFCASSPHADEDYGYTFGSGTRLTVV.

This clone was counted ten times or more. The chain recombines TRBV7-9 with TRBJ1-4, with 7 nucleotides matching TRBD1. The germline gives CDR1 SEHNR, CDR2 FQNEAQ (reference sequence). The CDR3 consists of 16 residues. Trimming cost V 5 bases and J 4 bases; bases outside gene matches: 10. Written as DNA, the CDR3 is TGTGCCAGCAGCGAACAGACAGGGTTGAATAATGAAAAACTGTTTTTT. Translated, it gives CASSEQTGLNNEKLFF.

This clone has more than one count but fewer than ten. The chain links TRBV19 to TRBJ2-3, with D possibly called TRBD1 or TRBD2 (7 bases each). This CDR3 contains 13 residues. V was pared by 6 bases and J by 4 bases, with 11 bases between. Germline CDR1 reads LNHDA; CDR2 reads SQIVND (reference sequence). The CDR3 here is CASSQGGADTQYF. The CDR3 region has the DNA TGTGCCAGTAGCCAGGGGGGGGCAGATACGCAGTATTTT.

This clone was observed at least ten times. V usage is TRBV7-2 and J usage is TRBJ1-2, with a possible D match to TRBD1 (6 bases). The CDR3 is 15 residues long. CDR1 and CDR2 (germline): SGHTA, FQGNSA. V was cut by 5 bases and J by 3 bases, with 16 bases left in between. The DNA for the CDR3 is TGTGCCAGCAGCCCAAGGACAGCCGAAGACTATGGCTACACCTTC. It is translated as CASSPRTAEDYGYTF.

At least ten counts were recorded for this clone. The chain uses TRBV6-1 and TRBJ2-7, with 8 bases aligning to TRBD1. Unmatched junction bases numbered 10, after V lost 7 bases and J lost 2 bases. Germline V CDR1 and CDR2: MNHNS, SASEGT. CDR3 length equals 15 residues. The CDR3 DNA sequence: TGTGCCAGCACCGACAGGGGCTTTACTACCTACGAGCAGTACTTC. Translation: CASTDRGFTTYEQYF.

As for this clone: This clone may be a read error of a much larger clone one base away. The V and J genes are TRBV30 and TRBJ2-2; possibly TRBD1 for D (6 bases). The CDR3 is 13 residues long. Germline lookup yields CDR1 GTSNPN and CDR2 SVGIG (reference sequence). This chain's CDR3 is CASGTTNTGELSF. The CDR3, as DNA: TGTGCCTCCGGGACAACTAACACCGGGGAGCTGTCTTTT.

This clone was seen more than once but under ten times. The chain recombines TRBV6-1 with TRBJ2-1; D gene ambiguous. V lost 7 bases and J lost 0, with 13 bases in between. The germline V gene encodes CDR1 MNHNS and CDR2 SASEGT. CDR3 length equals 15 residues. Here the CDR3 reads CASTGAASSYNEQFF. CDR3 DNA: TGTGCCAGCACCGGAGCCGCTAGCTCCTACAATGAGCAGTTCTTC.

This clone is labeled medium-sized. V gene TRBV12-3 or TRBV12-4 combines with J gene TRBJ1-2; D gene ambiguous. The CDR3 totals 14 residues. V lost 5 bases, J lost 0 bases, and 10 bases lay in between. In DNA, the CDR3 is TGTGCCAGCAGTGCTTCGGGGTCTAACTATGGCTACACCTTC. Translated: CASSASGSNYGYTF.

This clone is categorized as medium-sized. In nucleotides, the CDR3 is TGTGCCAGCAGTTTCTCCTCGGACAGGGCCTATGGCTACACCTTC. It yields the protein CASSFSSDRAYGYTF. The J gene is TRBJ1-2, the V gene TRBV12-3 or TRBV12-4, with 8 bases matching TRBD1. Trimming took 3 bases from V and 4 from J; bases not matched to a gene: 7. This CDR3 comprises 15 residues.

This clone was recorded a few times. The chain combines TRBV15 with TRBJ2-7, with a tentative D call TRBD2 (6 bases). This CDR3 is 14 amino acids long. Trimming took 5 bases from V and 3 from J, leaving 14 bases between them. Germline assignment: CDR1 LNHNV and CDR2 YYDKDF (reference sequence). The DNA for the CDR3 is TGTGCCACCAGCTTAAGACGGGGGAGCTACGAGCAGTACTTC. Encoded protein: CATSLRRGSYEQYF.

This clone has at least ten counts. This sequence joins TRBV12-3 or TRBV12-4 and TRBJ2-3; 8 bases fit TRBD1. With 3 bases clipped from V and 4 bases from J, the junction kept 3 bases outside the gene matches. The CDR3 is 14 amino acids. CDR3 coding DNA: TGTGCCAGCAGTTTCTCAGGGGGCGCAGATACGCAGTATTTT. The encoded protein is CASSFSGGADTQYF.

The chain employs TRBV11-1 and TRBJ2-2; the match to TRBD1 covers 10 bases. Losses at the gene ends were 4 bases for V and 1 base for J; bases not matched to a gene: 3. Per germline, CDR1 SGHAT and CDR2 FQDESV (reference sequence). The CDR3 totals 16 residues. CDR3 in amino acids: CASSSGQGGNTGELFF. DNA for the CDR3: TGTGCCAGCAGCTCCGGACAGGGGGGGAACACCGGGGAGCTGTTTTTT.

The chain recombines TRBV6-1 with TRBJ2-1; 11 bases agree with TRBD2. CDR1 and CDR2 from the germline V gene are MNHNS and SASEGT. Germline trimming cut 6 bases from V and 6 bases from J; bases unmatched to any gene: 10. The CDR3 runs 16 residues. The DNA of the CDR3 is TGTGCCAGCAGCAGAGTACTAGCGGGAGACTTCAATGAGCAGTTCTTC. It specifies CASSRVLAGDFNEQFF.